Below, one TCR beta chain is given with its context. This sample was included in a study of cytomegalovirus exposure and HLA in healthy donors. V was shortened by 0 bases and J by 2 bases, with 12 bases between the two germline ends. The CDR3 contains 16 residues. CDR1 SGHTA and CDR2 FQGNSA come from the germline V gene. PCR primers comprised 60 Vbeta and 13 Jbeta primers. The repertoire was sequenced with immunoSEQ multiplex PCR; TCRdb's copy has only in-frame clones and lacks some. The sample holds roughly 100,000 clones; roughly 70% are singletons and the top ten take roughly 11%. The receptor comes from a man between 40 and 49 years old in good health and CMV-seropositive. Sequencing used PBMCs. V and J are TRBV7-2 and TRBJ2-3; D perhaps matches TRBD2 (5 bases). The CDR3 sequence: CASSLAKSGVTDTQYF. CDR3 in DNA: TGTGCCAGCAGCTTAGCTAAAAGCGGAGTCACAGATACGCAGTATTTT.